A single sample is the source of the 18 T cell receptor beta chains below, sequenced in a study of blood T cell repertoires in COVID-19. Sequencing used immunoSEQ multiplex PCR; TCRdb keeps in-frame clones, though not all of them. Found here are hundreds of thousands of clones, 75% to 90% of them singletons; the top ten hold roughly 1.6%. The sample was peripheral blood. The receptor set was obtained from a woman aged 40-49 years who had recovered from COVID-19.

A remark on this clone: The identical CDR3 is also encoded by other nucleotide sequences in the sample. V gene TRBV6-5 combines with J gene TRBJ2-7, with TRBD2 as a possible D gene (5 bases). V was clipped by 0 bases and J by 0 bases, with 12 bases between them. The CDR3 runs 16 residues. CDR1 is MNHEY, CDR2 SVGAGI, per germline. In DNA form, the CDR3 reads TGTGCCAGCAGTTACTCTTCGGGGTTTAGCTCCTACGAGCAGTACTTC. This sequence encodes CASSYSSGFSSYEQYF.

V and J are TRBV27 and TRBJ1-1, with TRBD1 matching 11 bases. CDR1 MNHEY and CDR2 SMNVEV come from the germline V gene (reference sequence). The CDR3 runs 16 residues. The trim removed 5 bases at V and 3 bases at J, leaving 8 bases unmatched. The CDR3 bases are TGTGCCAGCAGTCCTCGGACAGGGGGCAAGGACACTGAAGCTTTCTTT. Protein: CASSPRTGGKDTEAFF.

The V gene is TRBV4-3, the J gene TRBJ2-7; D may be TRBD1 (6 bases). This CDR3 region has 16 residues. V was cut by 1 base and J by 3 bases, with 16 bases left in between. Germline V CDR1 and CDR2: LGHNA, YSLEER. The CDR3 spells CASSQATGTRGYEQYF. The CDR3 DNA follows: TGCGCCAGCAGCCAAGCCACAGGGACGAGGGGCTACGAGCAGTACTTC.

The chain recombines TRBV27 with TRBJ2-3; 10 nucleotides match TRBD2. V was clipped by 3 bases and J by 14 bases; unmatched bases: 23. Germline V gene lookup returns CDR1 MNHEY and CDR2 SMNVEV (reference sequence). The CDR3 runs 18 residues. The chain's CDR3 is CASSFASLPGLARPGWYF. In DNA form, the CDR3 reads TGTGCCAGCAGTTTTGCTTCGCTGCCGGGACTAGCGCGCCCCGGGTGGTATTTT.

The genes are TRBV5-1 and TRBJ2-1; 10 bases map to TRBD1. Germline V gene lookup returns CDR1 SGHRS and CDR2 YFSETQ. This CDR3 spans 16 amino acids. The V segment lost 3 bases and the J segment 4 bases; nucleotides outside the gene matches: 7. The CDR3 DNA follows: TGCGCCAGCAGCTCCCTTGGGGACAGGGGATACAATGAGCAGTTCTTC. This translates into CASSSLGDRGYNEQFF.

This clone was observed a few times. J is TRBJ1-1 and V is TRBV7-8; 8 bases map to TRBD1. V dropped 4 bases and J dropped 10; count of bases not matched to a gene: 17. CDR1 is SGHVS, CDR2 FQNEAQ, per germline. This CDR3 spans 16 amino acids. In DNA form, the CDR3 reads TGTGCCAGCAGCTACAAGCAGTACAGGGGGTATACGGGAGCTTTCTTT. This encodes CASSYKQYRGYTGAFF. The full variable domain, rest sourced from reference TRBV7-8 and TRBJ1-1, is GAGVSQSPRYKVAKRGQDVALRCDPISGHVSLFWYQQALGQGPEFLTYFQNEAQLDKSGLPSDRFFAERPEGSVSTLKIQRTQQEDSAVYLCASSYKQYRGYTGAFFGQGTRLTVV.

Points on this clone: The same CDR3 is also encoded by other DNA sequences in this sample. The chain has TRBV2 and TRBJ1-2; 7 bases align to TRBD1. The V and J ends lost 5 bases and 1 base, in that order; junction bases with no gene match: 1. The CDR3 runs 13 residues. Germline V gene data show CDR1 as SNHLY and CDR2 as FYNNEI. The CDR3 reads CASSRDSNYGYTF. The CDR3, as DNA: TGTGCCAGCAGTAGGGACAGTAACTATGGCTACACCTTC. Full variable domain (rest looked up from reference TRBV2 and TRBJ1-2): EPEVTQTPSHQVTQMGQEVILRCVPISNHLYFYWYRQILGQKVEFLVSFYNNEISEKSEIFDDQFSVERPDGSNFTLKIRSTKLEDSAMYFCASSRDSNYGYTFGSGTRLTVV.

V is TRBV9 and J is TRBJ1-2; D call uncertain. Between the trimmed V and J ends, which lost 4 bases and 5 bases, there was a span of 21 bases. The CDR3 has 16 residues. Germline assignment: CDR1 SGDLS and CDR2 YYNGEE. CDR3 in DNA: TGTGCCAGCAGCCCGATTCCCCGGGCGGGAATTTATGGCTACACCTTC. Translating it yields CASSPIPRAGIYGYTF.

This clone was recorded once. The genes are TRBV30 and TRBJ1-1; tentatively, D is TRBD1 (6 bases). This CDR3 comprises 12 residues. Germline V gene lookup returns CDR1 GTSNPN and CDR2 SVGIG (reference sequence). The ends were cut back, 5 bases at V and 4 bases at J, with 11 bases in the middle. CDR3 amino acids: CAWARGATEAFF. The CDR3 coding sequence is TGTGCCTGGGCCAGGGGTGCCACTGAAGCTTTCTTT.

The CDR3 DNA is TGTGCCAGCAGCTATACAGGGCTCGGTCAGCCCCAGCATTTT. Translating it yields CASSYTGLGQPQHF. The chain uses TRBV6-5 and TRBJ1-5, with a possible D match to TRBD1 (6 bases). This CDR3 contains 14 residues. Germline loops: CDR1 MNHEY, CDR2 SVGAGI. V was shortened by 6 bases and J by 6 bases, with 15 bases between the two germline ends.

The chain employs TRBV7-9 and TRBJ1-2; TRBD1 aligns across 8 bases. Per germline, CDR1 SEHNR and CDR2 FQNEAQ (reference sequence). The J segment lost 8 bases and the V segment lost 6 bases, leaving 11 bases of the junction unmatched. The CDR3 has 14 residues. The CDR3 is CASRLTGGGDGYTF. CDR3 DNA: TGTGCCAGCAGACTTACAGGGGGAGGTGACGGCTACACCTTC. Full variable domain (missing parts from reference TRBV7-9 and TRBJ1-2): DTGVSQNPRHKITKRGQNVTFRCDPISEHNRLYWYRQTLGQGPEFLTYFQNEAQLEKSRLLSDRFSAERPKGSFSTLEIQRTEQGDSAMYLCASRLTGGGDGYTFGSGTRLTVV.

The chain couples TRBV2 to TRBJ2-3, with D possibly TRBD2 on 6 matching bases. Looked up from germline, CDR1 is SNHLY and CDR2 is FYNNEI. V lost 9 bases to trimming and J lost 2 bases, with 15 bases between them. The CDR3 sequence is 14 residues long. The CDR3 loop reads CARSLAENTDTQYF. For the CDR3, the DNA is TGTGCCAGGTCATTAGCGGAGAACACAGATACGCAGTATTTT.

The V call is TRBV2, the J call TRBJ1-1; D ambiguous. V was trimmed by 8 bases and J by 0 bases, leaving 22 bases between them. There are 17 residues in the CDR3. Germline V CDR1 and CDR2: SNHLY, FYNNEI. DNA of the CDR3: TGTGCCAGCCAAGTAATAGGCAGGTGGAACATGAACACTGAAGCTTTCTTT. Protein: CASQVIGRWNMNTEAFF.

This clone was observed a few times. The rearrangement joins TRBV9 to TRBJ1-1, with D perhaps matching TRBD1 (5 bases). The germline gives CDR1 SGDLS, CDR2 YYNGEE. The CDR3 runs to 16 residues. V lost 3 bases, J lost 2 bases, and 17 bases lay in between. The CDR3 region is CASSAPPAGHNTEAFF. The CDR3 region has the DNA TGTGCCAGCAGCGCCCCCCCGGCAGGACATAACACTGAAGCTTTCTTT.

As for this clone: An end of the junction does not agree with germline; a read error may underlie this. The chain joins TRBV7-9 to TRBJ1-4; D call uncertain. Germline CDR1 SEHNR, CDR2 FQNEAQ (reference sequence). CDR3 length equals 15 residues. The CDR3 DNA sequence: TGTGCCAGCAGCTTAGACGAGATACAGCCGGAACCCCGGGAATTC. This codes for CASSLDEIQPEPREF.

This chain connects TRBV3-1 (or the pseudogene TRBV3-2) to TRBJ1-5, with D tentatively TRBD1 (5 bases). CDR1 and CDR2 (germline): LGHDT, YNNKEL (reference sequence). The CDR3 is 14 amino acids. V was trimmed by 5 bases and J by 9 bases, leaving 17 bases between them. CDR3 in DNA: TGTGCCAGCAGCATAGGGAGGGATCAGGGGCCCCAGCATTTT. This codes for CASSIGRDQGPQHF.

This rearrangement joins TRBV3-1 (or the pseudogene TRBV3-2) to TRBJ2-5, with 11 bases matching TRBD2. Germline CDR1 is LGHDT and CDR2 is YNNKEL (reference sequence). There are 16 residues in the CDR3. V lost 2 bases to trimming and J lost 1 base; unmatched junction nucleotides: 3. The CDR3 is CASSQLAGGVQETQYF. The CDR3 DNA sequence: TGTGCCAGCAGCCAACTAGCGGGGGGCGTCCAAGAGACCCAGTACTTC.

The chain couples TRBV4-2 to TRBJ1-1; D gene ambiguous. CDR1 and CDR2 from the germline V gene are LGHNA and YNFKEQ. V was clipped by 1 base and J by 5 bases, with 11 bases between them. The CDR3 runs 14 residues. CDR3 DNA: TGTGCCAGCAGCCAAGGAGACATTCGAACTGAAGCTTTCTTT. The encoded protein is CASSQGDIRTEAFF.